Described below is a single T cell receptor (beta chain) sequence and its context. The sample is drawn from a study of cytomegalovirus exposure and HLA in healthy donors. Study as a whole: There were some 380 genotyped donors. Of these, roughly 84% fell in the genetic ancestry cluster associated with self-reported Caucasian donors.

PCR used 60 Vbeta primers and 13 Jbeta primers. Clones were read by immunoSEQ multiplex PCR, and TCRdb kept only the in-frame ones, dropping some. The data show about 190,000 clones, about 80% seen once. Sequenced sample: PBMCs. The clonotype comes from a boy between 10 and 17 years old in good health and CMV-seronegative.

CDR3 DNA: TGTGCCATCAGTGAGATAGGACACCCGGATGGCTACACCTTC. Its translation: CAISEIGHPDGYTF. The chain couples TRBV10-3 to TRBJ1-2, with TRBD1 as a possible D gene (5 bases). The CDR3 runs to 14 residues. Germline V lookup: CDR1 ENHRY, CDR2 SYGVKD. V was trimmed by 2 bases and J by 6 bases, leaving 13 bases between them.